Following are 3 T cell receptor beta chains from one sample sequenced in a study of blood T cell repertoires in COVID-19. Profiled with immunoSEQ multiplex PCR; TCRdb holds only in-frame clones, not every one. Of approximately 64,000 clones in the sample, about nine tenths were seen once. The specimen sequenced was peripheral blood. The receptors here all came from a woman aged 60 to 75 with COVID-19, enrolled during active disease.

The gene calls are TRBV19 and TRBJ1-2, with D maybe TRBD1 (6 bases). Trimming pared 7 bases from V and 2 bases from J, leaving 14 bases between. This CDR3 spans 14 amino acids. The V gene's germline CDR1 is LNHDA and CDR2 SQIVND (reference sequence). DNA for the CDR3: TGTGCCAGTACCCCCAGGGGTCGAAACTATGGCTACACCTTC. As protein: CASTPRGRNYGYTF.

This chain joins TRBV7-2 and TRBJ1-2; D is undetermined. V was shortened by 2 bases and J by 5 bases, with 12 bases between the two germline ends. The CDR3 is 14 amino acids. Germline V lookup: CDR1 SGHTA, CDR2 FQGNSA. Here the CDR3 reads CASSLIAGEYGYTF. DNA of the CDR3: TGTGCCAGCAGCTTAATCGCGGGCGAATATGGCTACACCTTC. Full variable domain (missing parts from reference TRBV7-2 and TRBJ1-2): GAGVSQSPSNKVTEKGKDVELRCDPISGHTALYWYRQSLGQGLEFLIYFQGNSAPDKSGLPSDRFSAERTGGSVSTLTIQRTQQEDSAVYLCASSLIAGEYGYTFGSGTRLTVV.

The rearrangement joins TRBV2 to TRBJ1-6; TRBD1 matches at 11 bases. This CDR3 is built from 14 residues. CDR1 and CDR2 (germline): SNHLY, FYNNEI. The V gene end was trimmed by 5 bases and the J gene end by 10 bases; junction bases not matched to a gene: 4. This CDR3 reads CASSRTGGESPLHF. The DNA for the CDR3 is TGTGCCAGCAGTAGGACAGGGGGCGAGTCACCCCTCCACTTT.